The 13 T cell receptor beta chains given below trace back to one sample, sequenced in a study of blood T cell repertoires in COVID-19. Profiling relied on immunoSEQ multiplex PCR, and the TCRdb table lists in-frame clones only, not all of them. The sample contains more than 70,000 clones, about 88% of which appear only once. The sample taken for sequencing was peripheral blood. The receptors stem from a man between 50 and 59 years old with acute or convalescent COVID-19.

The gene calls are TRBV5-6 and TRBJ2-6; the D is unclear. The V end lost 2 bases, the J end lost 0 bases, and 12 bases lay between the germline ends. This CDR3 is 17 amino acids long. The germline CDR1 and CDR2 sequences are SGHDT and YYEEEE. The DNA of the CDR3 is TGTGCCAGCAGCTTTACGACACGATCCTCTGGGGCCAACGTCCTGACTTTC. Its translation is CASSFTTRSSGANVLTF.

This clone was seen a few times. The V gene is TRBV6-1, the J gene TRBJ1-2; weak D call: TRBD1 (5 bases). Per germline, CDR1 MNHNS and CDR2 SASEGT. This CDR3 is built from 15 residues. Trimming pared 2 bases from V and 3 bases from J, leaving 13 bases between. The CDR3 DNA is TGTGCCAGCAGTGAACGGCAGGCCAGGGACTATGGCTACACCTTC. It codes for CASSERQARDYGYTF.

In this sample, this clone turned up a few times. The chain is built from TRBV10-3 and TRBJ2-7; 8 bases agree with TRBD2. The CDR3 is 15 amino acids. V was clipped by 3 bases and J by 0 bases; unmatched bases: 4. Germline V gives CDR1 ENHRY, CDR2 SYGVKD. The CDR3 coding sequence is TGTGCCATCAGTGATCGGGGGGGCCTCTCCTACGAGCAGTACTTC. It specifies CAISDRGGLSYEQYF.

The chain has TRBV6-1 and TRBJ1-2; 8 nucleotides align to TRBD1. V trimming: 2 bases; J trimming: 4 bases; junction bases outside the gene matches: 0. The CDR3 loop spans 13 amino acids. CDR1 and CDR2 (germline): MNHNS, SASEGT. CDR3 amino acids: CASSETGGYGYTF. The CDR3 DNA follows: TGTGCCAGCAGTGAAACAGGGGGCTATGGCTACACCTTC.

V usage is TRBV28 and J usage is TRBJ2-7; no definite D call. The CDR3 is 11 residues long. V lost 5 bases, J lost 0 bases, and 2 bases lay in between. Germline-derived CDR1 and CDR2 are MDHEN and SYDVKM. CDR3 in amino acids: CASSRSYEQYV. The DNA for the CDR3 is TGTGCCAGCAGTCGCTCCTACGAGCAGTACGTC.

The CDR3 DNA reads TGTGCCAGCAGTTCCGTCCAGGGGGCTGGCGAAAAACTGTTTTTT. It yields the protein CASSSVQGAGEKLFF. The chain couples TRBV6-5 to TRBJ1-4, with 8 bases matching TRBD1. The junction had 9 bases not matched to a gene; V was cut back by 4 bases and J by 8 bases. From germline, CDR1 is MNHEY and CDR2 SVGAGI. The CDR3 spans 15 residues.

V is TRBV9 and J is TRBJ1-1, with D possibly matching TRBD1 (6 bases). The V end lost 3 bases, the J end lost 3 bases, and 18 bases lay between the germline ends. CDR1 and CDR2 from the germline V gene are SGDLS and YYNGEE. There are 16 residues in the CDR3. The CDR3: CASSAGPQGMHTEAFF. In DNA form, the CDR3 reads TGTGCCAGCAGCGCAGGCCCCCAGGGGATGCACACTGAAGCTTTCTTT. The whole variable domain, remainder taken from reference TRBV9 and TRBJ1-1, is DSGVTQTPKHLITATGQRVTLRCSPRSGDLSVYWYQQSLDQGLQFLIQYYNGEERAKGNILERFSAQQFPDLHSELNLSSLELGDSALYFCASSAGPQGMHTEAFFGQGTRLTVV.

This rearrangement joins TRBV9 to TRBJ2-3, with TRBD1 matching 10 bases. J gave up 3 bases and V 4 bases, and 8 bases lay outside the gene matches. The CDR3 is 16 residues long. Per germline, CDR1 SGDLS and CDR2 YYNGEE. The CDR3 nucleotides are TGTGCCAGCAGCCCGACAGGGGGCTTAAGAACAGATACGCAGTATTTT. Residues: CASSPTGGLRTDTQYF.

The chain uses TRBV7-8 and TRBJ1-4, with 9 bases fitting TRBD1. Losses at the gene ends were 6 bases for V and 7 bases for J; bases not matched to a gene: 12. Germline loops: CDR1 SGHVS, CDR2 FQNEAQ. CDR3 size: 16 residues. The CDR3 here is CASSFGTGRGSEKLFF. For the CDR3, the DNA is TGTGCCAGCAGTTTCGGGACAGGGAGGGGGAGTGAAAAACTGTTTTTT.

The V call is TRBV19, the J call TRBJ1-1; a possible D gene is TRBD1 (5 bases). Germline values: CDR1 LNHDA, CDR2 SQIVND (reference sequence). Trimming shortened V by 7 bases and J by 1 base, and 19 bases separated the two germline ends. The CDR3 totals 16 residues. The chain's CDR3 is CASKGKAQTPNTEAFF. CDR3 DNA: TGTGCCAGTAAGGGGAAGGCGCAGACCCCGAACACTGAAGCTTTCTTT.

The V call is TRBV29-1, the J call TRBJ2-2; 12 bases map to TRBD2. Unmatched junction bases numbered 5, after V lost 7 bases and J lost 5 bases. Germline V gene data show CDR1 as SQVTM and CDR2 as ANQGSEA. This CDR3 has 14 amino acids. In nucleotides, the CDR3 is TGCAGCGGGCTAGCGGGGGGGCCGACCGGGGAGCTGTTTTTT. Amino acid sequence: CSGLAGGPTGELFF.

This chain uses TRBV5-1 with TRBJ1-3; weak D call: TRBD1 (5 bases). Germline-derived CDR1 and CDR2 are SGHRS and YFSETQ. Trimming pared 0 bases from V and 0 bases from J, leaving 13 bases between. There are 17 residues in the CDR3. CDR3 sequence reads: CASSLGPDGGSGNTIYF. The CDR3, as DNA: TGCGCCAGCAGCTTGGGGCCCGACGGGGGCTCTGGAAACACCATATATTTT.

The V and J genes are TRBV7-2 and TRBJ1-2; D may be TRBD1 (5 bases). CDR1 is SGHTA, CDR2 FQGNSA, per germline. This CDR3 spans 13 amino acids. V was shortened by 5 bases and J by 2 bases, with 9 bases between the two germline ends. As DNA, the CDR3 is TGTGCCAGCAGCCCGACAGTAAACTATGGCTACACCTTC. Translation gives CASSPTVNYGYTF.